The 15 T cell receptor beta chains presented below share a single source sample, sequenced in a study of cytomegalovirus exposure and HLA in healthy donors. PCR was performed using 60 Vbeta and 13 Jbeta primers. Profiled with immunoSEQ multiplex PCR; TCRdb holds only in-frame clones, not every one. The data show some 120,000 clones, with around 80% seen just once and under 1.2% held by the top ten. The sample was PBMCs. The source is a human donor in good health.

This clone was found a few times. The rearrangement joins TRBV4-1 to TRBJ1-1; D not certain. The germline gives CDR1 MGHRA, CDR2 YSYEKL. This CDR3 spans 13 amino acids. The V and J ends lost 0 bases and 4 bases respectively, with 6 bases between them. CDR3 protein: CASSQDRLTEAFF. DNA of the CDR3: TGCGCCAGCAGCCAAGACAGGCTCACTGAAGCTTTCTTT.

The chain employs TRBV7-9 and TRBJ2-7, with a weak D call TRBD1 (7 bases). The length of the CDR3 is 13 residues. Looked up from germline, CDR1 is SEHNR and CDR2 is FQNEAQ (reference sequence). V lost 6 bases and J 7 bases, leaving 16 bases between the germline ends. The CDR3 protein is CASSTGGGGEQYF. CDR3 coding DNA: TGTGCCAGCAGTACAGGAGGGGGCGGTGAGCAGTACTTC.

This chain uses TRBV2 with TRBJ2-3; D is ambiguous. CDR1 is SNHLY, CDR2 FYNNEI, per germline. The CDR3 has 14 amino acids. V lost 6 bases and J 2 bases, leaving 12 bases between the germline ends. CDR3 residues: CASSDQTDTDTQYF. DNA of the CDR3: TGTGCCAGCAGCGACCAGACTGACACAGATACGCAGTATTTT.

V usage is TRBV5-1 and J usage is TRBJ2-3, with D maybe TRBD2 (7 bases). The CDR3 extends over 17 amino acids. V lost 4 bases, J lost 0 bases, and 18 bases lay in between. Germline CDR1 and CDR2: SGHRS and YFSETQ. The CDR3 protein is CASSGGTGEGSTDTQYF. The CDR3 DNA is TGCGCCAGCAGCGGGGGCACGGGGGAGGGGAGCACAGATACGCAGTATTTT.

The DNA of the CDR3 is TGTGCCAGCAGTTGGACAGGGCCCGAGCAGTACTTC. This translates into CASSWTGPEQYF. The J gene is TRBJ2-7, the V gene TRBV2; 8 positions match TRBD1. The CDR3 is made up of 12 amino acids. Losses at the gene ends were 5 bases for V and 6 bases for J; bases not matched to a gene: 3. Germline CDR1 reads SNHLY; CDR2 reads FYNNEI.

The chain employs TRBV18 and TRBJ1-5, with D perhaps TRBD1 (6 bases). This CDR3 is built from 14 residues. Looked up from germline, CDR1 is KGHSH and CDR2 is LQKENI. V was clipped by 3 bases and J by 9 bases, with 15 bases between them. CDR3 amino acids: CASSPGQGHRPQHF. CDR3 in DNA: TGTGCCAGCTCACCTGGGCAGGGGCATCGGCCCCAGCATTTT.

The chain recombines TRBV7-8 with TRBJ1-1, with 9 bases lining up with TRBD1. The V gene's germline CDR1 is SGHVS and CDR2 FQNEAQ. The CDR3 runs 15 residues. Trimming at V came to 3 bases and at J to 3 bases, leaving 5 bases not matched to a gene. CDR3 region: CASSLTGGGHTEAFF. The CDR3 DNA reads TGTGCCAGCAGCTTGACAGGGGGTGGGCACACTGAAGCTTTCTTT.

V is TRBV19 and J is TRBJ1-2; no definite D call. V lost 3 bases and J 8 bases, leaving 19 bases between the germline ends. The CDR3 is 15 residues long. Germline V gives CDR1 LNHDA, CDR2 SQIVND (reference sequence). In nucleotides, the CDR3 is TGTGCCAGTAGTATGCTCGCCGGAGGTCTTCTAGGCTACACCTTC. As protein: CASSMLAGGLLGYTF.

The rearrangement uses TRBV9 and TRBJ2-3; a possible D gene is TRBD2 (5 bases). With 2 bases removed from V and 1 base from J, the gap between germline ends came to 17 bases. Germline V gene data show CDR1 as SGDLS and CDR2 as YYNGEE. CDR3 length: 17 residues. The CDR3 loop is CASSVNGLTRGTDTQYF. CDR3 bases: TGTGCCAGCAGCGTTAATGGACTGACGAGGGGCACAGATACGCAGTATTTT.

The CDR3 bases are TGTGCCAGCAGCGCCGGGGGTGAGCAGTTCTTC. The encoded protein is CASSAGGEQFF. The chain is built from TRBV9 and TRBJ2-1; a possible D gene is TRBD2 (6 bases). With 3 bases removed from V and 9 bases from J, the gap between germline ends came to 7 bases. The germline CDR1 and CDR2 sequences are SGDLS and YYNGEE. The CDR3 is 11 amino acids.

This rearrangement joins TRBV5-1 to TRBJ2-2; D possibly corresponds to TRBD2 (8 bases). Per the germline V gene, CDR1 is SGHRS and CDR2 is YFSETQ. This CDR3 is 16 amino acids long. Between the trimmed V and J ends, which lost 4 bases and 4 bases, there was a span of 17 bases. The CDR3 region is CASSPGLGGFTGELFF. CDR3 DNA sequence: TGCGCCAGCAGCCCGGGACTAGGGGGCTTCACCGGGGAGCTGTTTTTT.

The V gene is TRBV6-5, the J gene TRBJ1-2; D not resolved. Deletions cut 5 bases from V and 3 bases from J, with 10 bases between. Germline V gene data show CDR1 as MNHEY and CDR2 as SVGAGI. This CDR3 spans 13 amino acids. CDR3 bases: TGTGCCAGCAGTGATGGCGGGTACTATGGCTACACCTTC. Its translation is CASSDGGYYGYTF.

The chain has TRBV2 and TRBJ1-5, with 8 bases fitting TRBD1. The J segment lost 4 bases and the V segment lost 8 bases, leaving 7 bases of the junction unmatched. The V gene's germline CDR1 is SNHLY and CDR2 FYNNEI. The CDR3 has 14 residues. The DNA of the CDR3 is TGTGCCAGCCAAGACAGGGGAGGGAATCAGCCCCAGCATTTT. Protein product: CASQDRGGNQPQHF.

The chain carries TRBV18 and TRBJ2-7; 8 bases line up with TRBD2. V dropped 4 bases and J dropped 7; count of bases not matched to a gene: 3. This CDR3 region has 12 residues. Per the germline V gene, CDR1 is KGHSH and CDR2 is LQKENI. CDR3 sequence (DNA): TGTGCCAGCTCACTCCCGGGGGGGGAGCAGTACTTC. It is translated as CASSLPGGEQYF. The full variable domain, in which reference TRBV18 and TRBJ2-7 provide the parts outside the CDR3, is NAGVMQNPRHLVRRRGQEARLRCSPMKGHSHVYWYRQLPEEGLKFMVYLQKENIIDESGMPKERFSAEFPKEGPSILRIQQVVRGDSAAYFCASSLPGGEQYFGPGTRLTVT.

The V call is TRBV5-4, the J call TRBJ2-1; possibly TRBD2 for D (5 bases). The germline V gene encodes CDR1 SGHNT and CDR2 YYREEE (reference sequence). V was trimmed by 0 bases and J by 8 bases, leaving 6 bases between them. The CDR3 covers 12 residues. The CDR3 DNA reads TGTGCCAGCAGCTTGGTCGGGGATGAGCAGTTCTTC. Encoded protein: CASSLVGDEQFF.